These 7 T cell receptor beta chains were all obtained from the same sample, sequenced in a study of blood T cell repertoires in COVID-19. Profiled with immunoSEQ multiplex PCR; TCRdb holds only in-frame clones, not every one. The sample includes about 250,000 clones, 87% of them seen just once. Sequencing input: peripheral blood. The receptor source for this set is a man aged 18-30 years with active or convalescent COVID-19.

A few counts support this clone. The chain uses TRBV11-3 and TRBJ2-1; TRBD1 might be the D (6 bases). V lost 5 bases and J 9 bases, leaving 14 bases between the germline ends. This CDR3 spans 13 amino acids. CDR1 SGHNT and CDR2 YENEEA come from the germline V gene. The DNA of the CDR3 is TGTGCCAGCAGCCCGAGAAGGGGGAGTGAGCAGTTCTTC. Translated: CASSPRRGSEQFF.

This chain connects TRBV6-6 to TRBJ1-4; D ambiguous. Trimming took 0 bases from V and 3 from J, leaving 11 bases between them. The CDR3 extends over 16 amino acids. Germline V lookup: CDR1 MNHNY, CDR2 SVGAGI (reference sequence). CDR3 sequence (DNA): TGTGCCAGCAGTTACTCGGCGCCAGGCTCTAATGAAAAACTGTTTTTT. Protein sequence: CASSYSAPGSNEKLFF.

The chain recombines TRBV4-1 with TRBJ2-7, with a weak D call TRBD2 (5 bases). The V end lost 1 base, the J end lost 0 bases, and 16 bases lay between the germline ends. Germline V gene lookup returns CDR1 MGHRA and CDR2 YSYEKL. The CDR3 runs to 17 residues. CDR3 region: CASSQALTIPSSYEQYF. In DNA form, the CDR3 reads TGCGCCAGCAGCCAAGCCCTGACTATTCCGAGCTCCTACGAGCAGTACTTC.

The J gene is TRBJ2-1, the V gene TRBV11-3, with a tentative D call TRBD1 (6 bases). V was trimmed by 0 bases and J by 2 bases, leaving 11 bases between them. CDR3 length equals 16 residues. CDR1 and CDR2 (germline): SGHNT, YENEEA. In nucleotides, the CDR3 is TGTGCCAGCAGCTTAGATAGGGGGACCCCCTACAATGAGCAGTTCTTC. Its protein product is CASSLDRGTPYNEQFF.

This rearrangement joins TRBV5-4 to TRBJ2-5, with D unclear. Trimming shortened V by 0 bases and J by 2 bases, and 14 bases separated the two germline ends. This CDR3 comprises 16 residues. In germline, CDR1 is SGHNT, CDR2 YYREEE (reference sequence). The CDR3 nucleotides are TGTGCCAGCAGCTTGGATAGCATCACAACACAAGAGACCCAGTACTTC. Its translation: CASSLDSITTQETQYF.

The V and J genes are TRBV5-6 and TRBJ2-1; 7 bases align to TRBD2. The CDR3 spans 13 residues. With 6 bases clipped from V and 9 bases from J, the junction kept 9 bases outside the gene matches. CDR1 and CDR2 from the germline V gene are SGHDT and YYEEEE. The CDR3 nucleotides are TGTGCCAGCAAACGGACTAGTACTGTTGAGCAGTTCTTC. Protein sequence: CASKRTSTVEQFF.

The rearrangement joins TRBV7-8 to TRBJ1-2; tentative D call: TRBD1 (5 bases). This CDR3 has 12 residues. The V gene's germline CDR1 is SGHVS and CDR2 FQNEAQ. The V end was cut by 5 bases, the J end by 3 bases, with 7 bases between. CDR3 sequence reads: CASSPGDYGYTF. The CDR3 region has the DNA TGTGCCAGCAGCCCGGGGGACTATGGCTACACCTTC.